The clone carrying this T cell receptor (beta chain) was recorded many times. These data belong to a study of CD8 T cells in ankylosing spondylitis. Germline lookup yields CDR1 SGHRS and CDR2 YFSETQ. The CDR3 is 14 residues long. V gave up 2 bases and J gave up 6 bases, with 11 bases separating them. MiXCR was run by TCRdb on the 5' RACE reads, yielding one entry per CDR3 protein. The sample includes about 240,000 distinct CDR3 sequences, 8% to 9% seen only once; the top ten take about 5%. Specimen: blood, either unsorted or a sorted T cell fraction (not recorded which). The receptor was derived from a female donor with ankylosing spondylitis or in good health (not recorded which). This chain connects TRBV5-1 to TRBJ2-2; D might be TRBD1 or TRBD2, each matching 6 bases. The CDR3 region is CASSFPGASGELFF. Written as DNA, the CDR3 is TGCGCCAGCAGCTTCCCGGGGGCGTCCGGGGAGCTGTTTTTT.